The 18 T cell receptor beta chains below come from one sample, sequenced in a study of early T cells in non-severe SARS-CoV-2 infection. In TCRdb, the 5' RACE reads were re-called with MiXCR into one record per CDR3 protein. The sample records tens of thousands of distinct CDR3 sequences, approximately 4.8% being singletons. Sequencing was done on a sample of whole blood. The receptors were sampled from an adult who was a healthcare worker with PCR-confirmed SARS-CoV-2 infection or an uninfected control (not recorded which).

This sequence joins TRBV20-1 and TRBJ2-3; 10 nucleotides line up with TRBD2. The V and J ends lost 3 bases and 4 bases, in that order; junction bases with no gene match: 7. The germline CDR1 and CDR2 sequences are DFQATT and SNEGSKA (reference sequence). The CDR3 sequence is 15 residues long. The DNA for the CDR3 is TGCAGTGCTAGCCTCGAGCTAGCGGGAGCAGATACGCAGTATTTT. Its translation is CSASLELAGADTQYF.

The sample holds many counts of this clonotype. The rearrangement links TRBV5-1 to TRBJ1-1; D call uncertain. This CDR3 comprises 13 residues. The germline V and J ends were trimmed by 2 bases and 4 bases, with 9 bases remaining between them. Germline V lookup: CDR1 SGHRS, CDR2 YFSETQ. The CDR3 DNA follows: TGCGCCAGCAGCTTCCGGGATACCACTGAAGCTTTCTTT. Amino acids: CASSFRDTTEAFF.

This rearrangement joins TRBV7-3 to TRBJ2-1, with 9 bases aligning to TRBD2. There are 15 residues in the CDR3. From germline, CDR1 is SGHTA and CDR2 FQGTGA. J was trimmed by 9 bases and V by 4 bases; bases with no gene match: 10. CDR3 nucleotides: TGTGCCAGCAGCTCCCGACTAGCGGAAATGTTTGAGCAGTTCTTC. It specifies CASSSRLAEMFEQFF. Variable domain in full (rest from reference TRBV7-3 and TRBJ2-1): GAGVSQTPSNKVTEKGKYVELRCDPISGHTALYWYRQSLGQGPEFLIYFQGTGAADDSGLPNDRFFAVRPEGSVSTLKIQRTERGDSAVYLCASSSRLAEMFEQFFGPGTRLTVL.

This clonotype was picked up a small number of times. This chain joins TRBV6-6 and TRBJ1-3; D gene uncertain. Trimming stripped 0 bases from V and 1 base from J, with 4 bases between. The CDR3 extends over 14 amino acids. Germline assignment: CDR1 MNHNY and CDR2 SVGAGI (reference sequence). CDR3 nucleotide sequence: TGTGCCAGCAGTTACTCGGATTCTGGAAACACCATATATTTT. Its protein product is CASSYSDSGNTIYF.

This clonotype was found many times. This CDR3 reads CASSDLPGGPSTGELFF. In nucleotides, the CDR3 is TGTGCCAGCAGCGACCTCCCGGGAGGGCCGAGCACCGGGGAGCTGTTTTTT. The rearrangement joins TRBV7-6 to TRBJ2-2; 8 bases line up with TRBD2. The V gene's germline CDR1 is SGHVS and CDR2 FNYEAQ. The CDR3 runs to 17 residues. The junction had 12 bases not matched to a gene; V was cut back by 5 bases and J by 4 bases.

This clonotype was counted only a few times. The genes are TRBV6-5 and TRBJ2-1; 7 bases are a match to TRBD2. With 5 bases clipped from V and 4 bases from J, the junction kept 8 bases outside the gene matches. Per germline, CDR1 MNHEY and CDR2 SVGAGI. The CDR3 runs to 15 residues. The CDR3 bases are TGTGCCAGCAGTCCCACTCCGGGGGGATACAATGAGCAGTTCTTC. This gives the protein CASSPTPGGYNEQFF.

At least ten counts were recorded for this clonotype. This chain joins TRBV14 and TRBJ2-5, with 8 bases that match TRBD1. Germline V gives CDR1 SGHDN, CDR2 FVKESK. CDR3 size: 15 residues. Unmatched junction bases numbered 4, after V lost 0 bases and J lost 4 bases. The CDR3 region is CASSQDRGRVETQYF. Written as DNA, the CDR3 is TGTGCCAGCAGCCAAGACAGGGGGCGAGTAGAGACCCAGTACTTC.

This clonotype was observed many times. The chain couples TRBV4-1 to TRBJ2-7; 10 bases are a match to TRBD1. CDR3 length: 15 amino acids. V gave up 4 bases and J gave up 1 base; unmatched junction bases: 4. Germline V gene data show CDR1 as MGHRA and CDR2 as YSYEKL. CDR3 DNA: TGCGCCAGCAGCCGTGGGACAGGGGATTCCTACGAGCAGTACTTC. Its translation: CASSRGTGDSYEQYF.

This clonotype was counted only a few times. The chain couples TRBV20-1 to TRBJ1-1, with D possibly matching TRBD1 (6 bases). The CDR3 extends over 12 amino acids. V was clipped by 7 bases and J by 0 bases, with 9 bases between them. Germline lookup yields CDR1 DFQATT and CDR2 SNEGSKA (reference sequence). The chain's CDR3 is CSGDTMNTEAFF. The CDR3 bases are TGCAGTGGGGACACCATGAACACTGAAGCTTTCTTT.

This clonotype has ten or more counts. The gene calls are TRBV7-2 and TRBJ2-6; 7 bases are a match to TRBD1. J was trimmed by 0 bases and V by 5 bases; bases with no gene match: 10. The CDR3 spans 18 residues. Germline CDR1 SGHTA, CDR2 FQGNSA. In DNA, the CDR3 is TGTGCCAGCAGCCGTTCGGGACAGCCAAGCTCTGGGGCCAACGTCCTGACTTTC. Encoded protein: CASSRSGQPSSGANVLTF.

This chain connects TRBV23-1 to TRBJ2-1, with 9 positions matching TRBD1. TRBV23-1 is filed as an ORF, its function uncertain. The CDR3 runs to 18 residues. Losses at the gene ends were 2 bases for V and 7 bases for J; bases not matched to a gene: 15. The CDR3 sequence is CASSQPDRGVKWGNEQFF. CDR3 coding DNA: TGCGCCAGCAGTCAACCGGACAGGGGCGTTAAATGGGGGAATGAGCAGTTCTTC.

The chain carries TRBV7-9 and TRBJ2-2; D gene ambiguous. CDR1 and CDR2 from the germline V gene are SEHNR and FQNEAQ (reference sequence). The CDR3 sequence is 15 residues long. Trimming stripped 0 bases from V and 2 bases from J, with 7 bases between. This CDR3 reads CASSLAGHNTGELFF. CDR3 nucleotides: TGTGCCAGCAGCTTAGCAGGGCACAACACCGGGGAGCTGTTTTTT.

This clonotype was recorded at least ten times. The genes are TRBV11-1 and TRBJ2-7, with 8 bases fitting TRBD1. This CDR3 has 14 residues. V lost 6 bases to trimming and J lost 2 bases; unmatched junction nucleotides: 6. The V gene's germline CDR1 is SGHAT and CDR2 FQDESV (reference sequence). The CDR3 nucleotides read TGTGCCAGCAGACTCGACAGGGGAACCTACGAGCAGTACTTC. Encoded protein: CASRLDRGTYEQYF.

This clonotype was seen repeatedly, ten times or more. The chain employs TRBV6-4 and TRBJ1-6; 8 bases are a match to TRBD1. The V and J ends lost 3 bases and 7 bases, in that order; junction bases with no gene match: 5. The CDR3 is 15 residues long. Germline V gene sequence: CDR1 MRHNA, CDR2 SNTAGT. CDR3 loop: CASSEAGQGNSPLHF. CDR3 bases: TGTGCCAGCAGTGAGGCCGGACAGGGAAATTCACCCCTCCACTTT.

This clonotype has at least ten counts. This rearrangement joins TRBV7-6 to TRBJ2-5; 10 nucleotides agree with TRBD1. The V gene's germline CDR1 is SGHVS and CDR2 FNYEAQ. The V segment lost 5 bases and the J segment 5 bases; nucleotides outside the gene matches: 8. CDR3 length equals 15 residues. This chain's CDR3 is CASSPTGTGDETQYF. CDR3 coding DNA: TGTGCCAGCAGCCCTACCGGGACAGGGGACGAGACCCAGTACTTC.

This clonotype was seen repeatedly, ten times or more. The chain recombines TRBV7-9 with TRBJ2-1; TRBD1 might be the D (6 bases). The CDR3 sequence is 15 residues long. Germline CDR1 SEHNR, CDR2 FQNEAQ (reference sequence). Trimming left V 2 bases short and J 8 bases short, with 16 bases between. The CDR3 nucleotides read TGTGCCAGCAGCTTAACAGGGAGTATCCCTTATGAGCAGTTCTTC. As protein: CASSLTGSIPYEQFF.

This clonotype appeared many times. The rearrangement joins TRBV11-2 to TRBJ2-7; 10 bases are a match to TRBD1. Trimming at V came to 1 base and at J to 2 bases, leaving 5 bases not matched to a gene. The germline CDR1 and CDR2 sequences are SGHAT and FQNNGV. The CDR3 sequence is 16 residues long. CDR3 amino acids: CASSLGGQGIAYEQYF. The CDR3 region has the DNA TGTGCCAGCAGCTTAGGGGGACAGGGGATCGCCTACGAGCAGTACTTC.

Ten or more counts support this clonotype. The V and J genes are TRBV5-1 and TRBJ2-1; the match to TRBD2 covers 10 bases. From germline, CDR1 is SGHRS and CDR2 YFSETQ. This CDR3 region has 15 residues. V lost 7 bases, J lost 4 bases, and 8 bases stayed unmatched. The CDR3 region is CASFEGTSAYNEQFF. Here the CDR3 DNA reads TGCGCCAGCTTCGAGGGGACTAGCGCTTACAATGAGCAGTTCTTC.